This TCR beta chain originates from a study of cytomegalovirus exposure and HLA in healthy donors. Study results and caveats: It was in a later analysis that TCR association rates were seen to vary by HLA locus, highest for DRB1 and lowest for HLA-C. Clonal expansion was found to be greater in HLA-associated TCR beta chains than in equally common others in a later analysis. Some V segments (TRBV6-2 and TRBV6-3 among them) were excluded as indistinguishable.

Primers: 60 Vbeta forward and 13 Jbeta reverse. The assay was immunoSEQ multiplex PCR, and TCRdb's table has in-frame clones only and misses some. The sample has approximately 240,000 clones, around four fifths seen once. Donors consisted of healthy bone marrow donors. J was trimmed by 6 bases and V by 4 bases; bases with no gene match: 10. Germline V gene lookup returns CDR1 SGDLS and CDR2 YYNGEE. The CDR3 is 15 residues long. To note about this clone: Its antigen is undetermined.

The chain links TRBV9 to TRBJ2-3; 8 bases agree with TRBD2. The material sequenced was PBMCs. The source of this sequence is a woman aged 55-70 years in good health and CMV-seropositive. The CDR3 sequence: CASSPGLVFGDTQYF. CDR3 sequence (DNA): TGTGCCAGCAGCCCGGGACTAGTTTTCGGGGATACGCAGTATTTT. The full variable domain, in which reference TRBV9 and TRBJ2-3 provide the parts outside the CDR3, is DSGVTQTPKHLITATGQRVTLRCSPRSGDLSVYWYQQSLDQGLQFLIQYYNGEERAKGNILERFSAQQFPDLHSELNLSSLELGDSALYFCASSPGLVFGDTQYFGPGTRLTVL.